The present T cell receptor beta chain was sequenced within a study of cytomegalovirus exposure and HLA in healthy donors. Broader study findings: Roughly uniform depth of sequencing across donors was assumed in presence/absence analyses. Cytomegalovirus-associated status was assigned to about 180 TCR beta chains.

Details on this clone: The antigen is not known.

The PCR used 60 Vbeta and 13 Jbeta primers. The assay was immunoSEQ multiplex PCR, and TCRdb's table has in-frame clones only and misses some. The sample holds 150,000 to 200,000 clones, 78% seen once. The germline gives CDR1 SGHNT, CDR2 YYREEE (reference sequence). The CDR3 is made up of 16 amino acids. V trimming: 2 bases; J trimming: 1 base; junction bases outside the gene matches: 7. This chain joins TRBV5-4 and TRBJ1-1, with 8 positions matching TRBD1. The sample consisted of PBMCs. The clonotype was recovered from a woman aged 40 to 49 in good health and CMV-seronegative. Written as DNA, the CDR3 is TGTGCCAGCAGCTTCCCTCTCGGACAGGGGAACACTGAAGCTTTCTTT. It specifies CASSFPLGQGNTEAFF.